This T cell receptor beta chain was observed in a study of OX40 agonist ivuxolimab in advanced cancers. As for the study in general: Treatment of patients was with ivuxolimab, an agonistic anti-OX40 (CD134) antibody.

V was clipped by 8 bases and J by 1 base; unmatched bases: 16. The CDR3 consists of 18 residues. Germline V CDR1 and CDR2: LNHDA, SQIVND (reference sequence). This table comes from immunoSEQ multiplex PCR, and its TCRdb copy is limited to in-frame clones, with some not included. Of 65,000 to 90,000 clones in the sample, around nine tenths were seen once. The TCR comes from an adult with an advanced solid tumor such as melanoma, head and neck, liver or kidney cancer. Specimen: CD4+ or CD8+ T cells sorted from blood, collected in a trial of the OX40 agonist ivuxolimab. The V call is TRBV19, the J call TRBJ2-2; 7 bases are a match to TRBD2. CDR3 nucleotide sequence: TGTGCCAGTCACCCACCGCGGTGGGGGGAGGGGAACACCGGGGAGCTGTTTTTT. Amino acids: CASHPPRWGEGNTGELFF. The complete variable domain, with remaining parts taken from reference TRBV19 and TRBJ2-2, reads DGGITQSPKYLFRKEGQNVTLSCEQNLNHDAMYWYRQDPGQGLRLIYYSQIVNDFQKGDIAEGYSVSREKKESFPLTVTSAQKNPTAFYLCASHPPRWGEGNTGELFFGEGSRLTVL.